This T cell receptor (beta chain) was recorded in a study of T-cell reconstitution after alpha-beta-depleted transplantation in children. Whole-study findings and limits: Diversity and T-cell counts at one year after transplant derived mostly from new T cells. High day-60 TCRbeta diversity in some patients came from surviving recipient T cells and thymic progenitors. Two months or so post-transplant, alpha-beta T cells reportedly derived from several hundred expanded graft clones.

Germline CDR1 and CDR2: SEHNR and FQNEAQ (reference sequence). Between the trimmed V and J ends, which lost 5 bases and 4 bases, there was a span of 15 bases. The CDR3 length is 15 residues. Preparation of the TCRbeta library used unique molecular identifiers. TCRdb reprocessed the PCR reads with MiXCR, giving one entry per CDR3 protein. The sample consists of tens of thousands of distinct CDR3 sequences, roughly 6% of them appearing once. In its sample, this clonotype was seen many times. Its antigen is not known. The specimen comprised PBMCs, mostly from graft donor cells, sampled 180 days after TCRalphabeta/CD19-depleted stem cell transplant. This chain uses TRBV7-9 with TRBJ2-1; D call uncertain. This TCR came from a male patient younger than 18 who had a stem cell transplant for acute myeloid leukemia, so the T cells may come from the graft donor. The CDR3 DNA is TGTGCCAGCAGCCAACTCCTCCAATTGTACAATGAGCAGTTCTTC. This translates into CASSQLLQLYNEQFF.